This T cell receptor beta chain was sequenced in a study of response to subunit inactivated influenza vaccine. TCRdb passed the RT-PCR reads through MiXCR, listing each CDR3 protein once. The sample records 710,000 or so distinct CDR3 sequences, 15% to 17% being singletons. This clonotype was counted a few times. Per the germline V gene, CDR1 is SGHDT and CDR2 is YYEEEE. This CDR3 contains 14 residues. Trimming removed 3 bases at V and 5 bases at J, with 14 bases between. The genes are TRBV5-6 and TRBJ1-2; no clear D gene. Specimen: PBMCs from blood, collected approximately 12 days after vaccination. The TCR was taken from a man over 45 who received an inactivated influenza vaccine. In nucleotides, the CDR3 is TGTGCCAGCAGCTCGGGATCGTCGATTTATGGCTACACCTTC. Protein product: CASSSGSSIYGYTF.